The 26 T cell receptor beta chains listed next were all sequenced from one sample in a study of OX40 agonist ivuxolimab in advanced cancers. Profiling relied on immunoSEQ multiplex PCR, and the TCRdb table lists in-frame clones only, not all of them. The repertoire includes roughly 89,000 clones, more than 80% of them detected once, and around 7.4% sits in the top ten. The sample in question was CD4+ or CD8+ T cells sorted from blood, obtained in a trial of the OX40 agonist ivuxolimab. Receptor source: an adult with an advanced solid tumor such as melanoma, head and neck, liver or kidney cancer.

This rearrangement joins TRBV21-1 to TRBJ2-7; the D call TRBD1 from the table was never checked on the DNA. TRBV21-1 is termed a pseudogene. This CDR3 contains 17 residues. CDR3: CASSKEGNRGSSYEQYF. The CDR3 DNA reads as TGTGCCAGCAGCAAAGAAGGCAACAGGGGGAGCTCCTACGAGCAGTACTTC.

The V and J genes are TRBV6-6 and TRBJ1-1; weak D call: TRBD1 (6 bases). The V gene's germline CDR1 is MNHNY and CDR2 SVGAGI (reference sequence). The V end was cut by 8 bases, the J end by 4 bases, with 8 bases between. CDR3 length: 11 amino acids. This chain's CDR3 is CASRGGTEAFF. The CDR3 DNA is TGTGCCAGCCGAGGGGGCACTGAAGCTTTCTTT.

The chain has TRBV15 and TRBJ2-7, with D tentatively TRBD2 (6 bases). V was cut by 4 bases and J by 2 bases, with 15 bases left in between. The CDR3 length is 15 residues. In germline, CDR1 is LNHNV, CDR2 YYDKDF (reference sequence). The CDR3 protein is CATSMGVGGTYEQYF. The CDR3 DNA sequence: TGTGCCACCAGCATGGGGGTGGGGGGAACCTACGAGCAGTACTTC.

The rearrangement uses TRBV5-1 and TRBJ2-7; no firm D call. V lost 4 bases and J lost 3, with 14 bases in between. Germline values: CDR1 SGHRS, CDR2 YFSETQ. This CDR3 comprises 14 residues. CDR3 nucleotide sequence: TGCGCCAGCAGCCCTGACCCGGGTAGCTACGAGCAGTACTTC. Encoded protein: CASSPDPGSYEQYF.

The J gene is TRBJ2-7, the V gene TRBV13; D remains ambiguous. The CDR3 length is 12 residues. Germline loops: CDR1 PRHDT, CDR2 FYEKMQ (reference sequence). Trimming pared 3 bases from V and 6 bases from J, leaving 9 bases between. The CDR3 DNA sequence: TGTGCCAGCAGCTTTGGGTGGGGCGAGCAGTACTTC. Protein: CASSFGWGEQYF.

V and J are TRBV28 and TRBJ1-5, with 7 positions matching TRBD1. CDR3 length: 14 residues. Germline V gene data show CDR1 as MDHEN and CDR2 as SYDVKM. The V gene end was trimmed by 6 bases and the J gene end by 3 bases; junction bases not matched to a gene: 5. The CDR3 DNA sequence: TGTGCCAGCAGACCGGGACAGCCCAATCAGCCCCAGCATTTT. This sequence encodes CASRPGQPNQPQHF.

The J gene is TRBJ1-1, the V gene TRBV19; TRBD1 aligns across 9 bases. V shed 5 bases and J 4 bases; nucleotides not matched to a gene: 8. Germline V lookup: CDR1 LNHDA, CDR2 SQIVND (reference sequence). This CDR3 is 15 amino acids long. The CDR3 DNA sequence: TGTGCCAGTAGTGGGCGACAGGGGGTTGGCACTGAAGCTTTCTTT. Residues: CASSGRQGVGTEAFF.

This clone was seen a few times. V usage is TRBV27 and J usage is TRBJ2-2; TRBD2 agrees at 10 bases. With V trimmed by 6 bases and J by 4 bases, 8 bases remained unmatched. Germline V gene sequence: CDR1 MNHEY, CDR2 SMNVEV (reference sequence). The CDR3 runs to 16 residues. The CDR3: CASSRPSSGSTGELFF. The DNA for the CDR3 is TGTGCCAGCAGCCGGCCCTCTAGCGGGAGCACCGGGGAGCTGTTTTTT.

The V call is TRBV27, the J call TRBJ1-5; perhaps TRBD1 as D (5 bases). V was shortened by 3 bases and J by 6 bases, with 12 bases between the two germline ends. Per the germline V gene, CDR1 is MNHEY and CDR2 is SMNVEV (reference sequence). The CDR3 covers 14 residues. The CDR3 loop is CASSLAGYIQPQHF. In nucleotides, the CDR3 is TGTGCCAGCAGTTTGGCAGGGTACATTCAGCCCCAGCATTTT.

This rearrangement joins TRBV27 to TRBJ2-5, with TRBD2 as a possible D gene (6 bases). This CDR3 comprises 14 residues. The germline V and J ends were trimmed by 2 bases and 5 bases, with 12 bases remaining between them. Germline V gene lookup returns CDR1 MNHEY and CDR2 SMNVEV (reference sequence). DNA of the CDR3: TGTGCCAGCAGTTTAGGTCCGGGAGTGGAGACCCAGTACTTC. As protein: CASSLGPGVETQYF.

The chain combines TRBV5-4 with TRBJ2-1; TRBD1 is a possible D gene (5 bases). Germline V lookup: CDR1 SGHNT, CDR2 YYREEE (reference sequence). The CDR3 is 14 amino acids. V gave up 0 bases and J gave up 5 bases, with 9 bases separating them. The CDR3: CASSLAGPDNEQFF. Here the CDR3 DNA reads TGTGCCAGCAGCTTGGCAGGGCCGGACAATGAGCAGTTCTTC.

The rearrangement joins TRBV6-1 to TRBJ2-2; D uncertain. The V and J ends lost 7 bases and 6 bases respectively, with 3 bases between them. The CDR3 has 10 amino acids. The germline CDR1 and CDR2 sequences are MNHNS and SASEGT. CDR3 residues: CASIAGELFF. As DNA, the CDR3 is TGTGCCAGCATAGCCGGGGAGCTGTTTTTT.

V usage is TRBV5-1 and J usage is TRBJ2-3; D unresolved. Germline V gene sequence: CDR1 SGHRS, CDR2 YFSETQ. Trimming cost V 1 base and J 0 bases, with 9 bases left between them. This CDR3 contains 15 residues. CDR3 sequence (DNA): TGCGCCAGCAGCTTGTTAATCACTAGCACAGATACGCAGTATTTT. This encodes CASSLLITSTDTQYF.

The V call is TRBV30, the J call TRBJ2-7, with unresolved D. From germline, CDR1 is GTSNPN and CDR2 SVGIG (reference sequence). V was shortened by 2 bases and J by 1 base, with 9 bases between the two germline ends. This CDR3 has 13 residues. CDR3: CAWSRYESYEQYF. CDR3 sequence (DNA): TGTGCCTGGAGTAGATATGAGTCCTACGAGCAGTACTTC.

This clone has only a few counts. This rearrangement joins TRBV11-1 to TRBJ2-3, with no clear D. Per the germline V gene, CDR1 is SGHAT and CDR2 is FQDESV (reference sequence). The CDR3 has 13 residues. Trimming removed 5 bases at V and 6 bases at J, with 12 bases between. CDR3 sequence: CASSTEPPDTQYF. The CDR3 nucleotides read TGTGCCAGCAGCACCGAACCCCCGGATACGCAGTATTTT.

V gene TRBV19 combines with J gene TRBJ1-1; TRBD1 matches 9 bases. This CDR3 comprises 14 residues. Germline assignment: CDR1 LNHDA and CDR2 SQIVND (reference sequence). V shed 5 bases and J 4 bases; nucleotides not matched to a gene: 5. The CDR3 region has the DNA TGTGCCAGTAGTTTAGGACAGGGGAGCACTGAAGCTTTCTTT. Its protein is CASSLGQGSTEAFF.

The CDR3 here is CASSLKGITSEAFF. The CDR3 DNA is TGTGCCAGCAGCTTAAAAGGGATAACCTCTGAAGCTTTCTTT. V is TRBV7-9 and J is TRBJ1-1; D not resolved. The CDR3 sequence is 14 residues long. Germline V gene sequence: CDR1 SEHNR, CDR2 FQNEAQ (reference sequence). The ends were cut back, 2 bases at V and 6 bases at J, with 13 bases in the middle.

This clone has a single count. The chain has TRBV7-6 and TRBJ2-7; D perhaps matches TRBD2 (5 bases). Deletions cut 1 base from V and 1 base from J, with 14 bases between. The CDR3 covers 16 residues. Germline CDR1 is SGHVS and CDR2 is FNYEAQ. The CDR3 spells CASSLGVLEGSYEQYF. The CDR3 nucleotides read TGTGCCAGCAGCTTAGGGGTGTTAGAGGGATCCTACGAGCAGTACTTC. Looking up the rest from reference TRBV7-6 and TRBJ2-7 gives the full variable domain: GAGVSQSPRYKVTKRGQDVALRCDPISGHVSLYWYRQALGQGPEFLTYFNYEAQQDKSGLPNDRFSAERPEGSISTLTIQRTEQRDSAMYRCASSLGVLEGSYEQYFGPGTRLTVT.

The gene calls are TRBV6-6 and TRBJ1-5; no firm D call. Germline-derived CDR1 and CDR2 are MNHNY and SVGAGI (reference sequence). The CDR3 sequence is 15 residues long. The V gene lost 2 bases and the J gene lost 2 bases, with 10 bases spanning the gap. CDR3 loop: CASSYDRQRNQPQHF. CDR3 bases: TGTGCCAGCAGTTACGACCGGCAGCGCAATCAGCCCCAGCATTTT.

The count of this clone is one. This chain joins TRBV9 and TRBJ2-7; D perhaps matches TRBD1 (5 bases). Germline CDR1 is SGDLS and CDR2 is YYNGEE. CDR3 size: 14 residues. V lost 0 bases, J lost 0 bases, and 7 bases lay in between. Here the CDR3 DNA reads TGTGCCAGCAGCGTAGGCAGGGTCTCCTACGAGCAGTACTTC. It yields the protein CASSVGRVSYEQYF.

The CDR3 region is CSVEDSFGTGDYEQYF. CDR3 DNA sequence: TGCAGCGTTGAAGATAGCTTTGGGACAGGGGACTACGAGCAGTACTTC. The chain uses TRBV29-1 and TRBJ2-7, with 10 bases identical to TRBD1. The V segment lost 0 bases and the J segment 3 bases; nucleotides outside the gene matches: 8. The CDR3 is made up of 16 amino acids. Germline-derived CDR1 and CDR2 are SQVTM and ANQGSEA.

The rearrangement uses TRBV5-1 and TRBJ2-5; 7 nucleotides line up with TRBD2. Germline V gives CDR1 SGHRS, CDR2 YFSETQ. V was pared by 2 bases and J by 1 base, with 2 bases of the junction left unmatched. This CDR3 contains 14 residues. Here the CDR3 reads CASSLGEGQETQYF. CDR3 coding DNA: TGCGCCAGCAGCTTAGGGGAGGGCCAAGAGACCCAGTACTTC.

This clone showed up just once. The chain couples TRBV5-4 to TRBJ2-3, with 13 bases lining up with TRBD2. Trimming took 4 bases from V and 3 from J; bases not matched to a gene: 2. The CDR3 has 15 residues. CDR1 and CDR2 (germline): SGHNT, YYREEE (reference sequence). CDR3 nucleotide sequence: TGTGCCAGCAGCCAGACTAGCGGGAGGACAGATACGCAGTATTTT. Amino acid sequence: CASSQTSGRTDTQYF.

The chain carries TRBV10-3 and TRBJ2-1; the match to TRBD2 covers 8 bases. CDR1 is ENHRY, CDR2 SYGVKD, per germline. With 10 bases clipped from V and 10 bases from J, the junction kept 12 bases outside the gene matches. CDR3 length: 13 amino acids. CDR3 nucleotide sequence: TGTGCCACTCAGCGGGAGTCCGTTGAGGAGCAGTTCTTC. It is translated as CATQRESVEEQFF.

The sample holds a few counts of this clone. This CDR3 is also generated by other DNA sequences in the sample. The V gene is TRBV9, the J gene TRBJ1-1, with D perhaps matching TRBD1 (6 bases). The CDR3 length is 13 residues. Looked up from germline, CDR1 is SGDLS and CDR2 is YYNGEE. V gave up 0 bases and J gave up 5 bases, with 8 bases separating them. The CDR3 nucleotides read TGTGCCAGCAGCGTAGACAGGGTAACTGAAGCTTTCTTT. Its protein product is CASSVDRVTEAFF.

This clone has a single count. A junction end diverges from the germline sequence, so it may reflect a read error. The rearrangement joins TRBV5-6 to TRBJ2-5, with D perhaps TRBD2 (7 bases). The length of the CDR3 is 10 residues. The V gene's germline CDR1 is SGHDT and CDR2 YYEEEE. CDR3 DNA: TGTGCCAGCAGCTCCCCCGGGGGGCACTTC. This gives the protein CASSSPGGHF.